This note documents a single T cell receptor (beta chain) sequence. What it binds is unknown. CDR3 length: 12 amino acids. Trimming took 1 base from V and 4 from J, leaving 4 bases between them. Looked up from germline, CDR1 is SEHNR and CDR2 is FQNEAQ (reference sequence). TCRdb re-called the reads through MiXCR, storing one row per CDR3 protein. The sample includes approximately 83,000 distinct CDR3 sequences, roughly a quarter of them seen just once. The sample comes from a study of T cell repertoires in cytomegalovirus infection. The clonotype comes from a human donor in good health (CMV status not recorded). Some clones in this sample may be carry-over from other donors' samples. The chain combines TRBV7-9 with TRBJ1-2, with D hard to call. This material consisted of CD8+ T cells from cultured PBMCs, taken from culture after CMV antigen stimulation. The CDR3 here is CASSLGVYGYTF. CDR3 nucleotide sequence: TGTGCCAGCAGCTTAGGAGTCTATGGCTACACCTTC.